This T cell receptor (beta chain) was found in a study of T cells in Graves' hyperthyroidism and ophthalmopathy. Comments on this clonotype: Its antigen is undetermined.

V lost 2 bases to trimming and J lost 2 bases; unmatched junction nucleotides: 10. Germline V gene sequence: CDR1 SGHDT, CDR2 YYEEEE. The CDR3 runs 17 residues. Study-wide results and caveats: Model-based prediction identified ophthalmopathy a median about 6 months prior to its onset.

Amplified regions were TCR beta CDR3 sequences from RNA transcripts. With the HTBI primer set, the TCR CDR3 went through a first round of RT-PCR. TCRdb re-called the multiplex PCR reads through MiXCR, storing one row per CDR3 protein. Found here are about 300,000 distinct CDR3 sequences, approximately 18% of them singletons; the top ten hold roughly 40%. Sequencing used blood. The chain carries TRBV5-6 and TRBJ2-7, with TRBD2 identical over 10 bases. The clonotype was recovered from a man in his fifties or sixties with Graves' ophthalmopathy. The CDR3 protein is CASSFIAGGPLAYEQYF. Here the CDR3 DNA reads TGTGCCAGCAGCTTTATAGCGGGAGGCCCTTTGGCCTACGAGCAGTACTTC.